The 32 T cell receptor beta chains below were found in one sample sequenced in a study of blood T cell repertoires in COVID-19 (TCRdb year 2020). The library was generated by the immunoSEQ multiplex PCR assay. This is the immuneACCESS table as TCRdb keeps it, with only in-frame sequences that have V and J called. A part of the clones is gone; compared with another copy, unresolved V genes explain less than half, and the rest is unexplained. The sample records hundreds of thousands of clones, around 87% of which are singletons. The ten top clones hold less than 2% of the sample. Sequencing input: PBMCs or T cells enriched from blood (not recorded which). The receptors originated from a woman aged 18-29 years with acute COVID-19.

J is TRBJ1-1 and V is TRBV6-2 or TRBV6-3; D might be TRBD1 (6 bases). CDR1 is MNHEY and CDR2 is SVGEGT in the germline V gene. V lost 6 bases, J lost 6 bases, and 20 bases lay in between. The CDR3 runs 15 residues. The CDR3 loop reads CASSSQRDIMSEAFF. Here the CDR3 DNA reads TGTGCCAGCAGCTCACAACGGGACATTATGTCTGAAGCTTTCTTT.

The rearrangement links TRBV19 to TRBJ1-3; tentatively, D is TRBD1 (6 bases). The CDR3 is made up of 15 amino acids. Germline lookup yields CDR1 LNHDA and CDR2 SQIVND (reference sequence). Trimming took 5 bases from V and 0 from J, leaving 11 bases between them. CDR3 DNA: TGTGCCAGTAGTTTGACCAGGGGCTCTGGAAACACCATATATTTT. Translated: CASSLTRGSGNTIYF.

The chain has TRBV24-1 and TRBJ2-1, with 9 bases matching TRBD1. Germline V gives CDR1 KGHDR, CDR2 SFDVKD. The V segment lost 7 bases and the J segment 6 bases; nucleotides outside the gene matches: 9. CDR3 size: 15 residues. CDR3 nucleotide sequence: TGTGCCACCAGCACCACCGGGACAGGGAGCAATGAGCAGTTCTTC. The encoded protein is CATSTTGTGSNEQFF.

The chain couples TRBV7-8 to TRBJ1-6; D is unclear. The V gene lost 2 bases and the J gene lost 7 bases, with 9 bases spanning the gap. Germline CDR1 SGHVS, CDR2 FQNEAQ. The CDR3 contains 14 residues. In nucleotides, the CDR3 is TGTGCCAGCAGCTTAAACTTCGAAAATTCACCCCTCCACTTT. Its translation is CASSLNFENSPLHF.

On this clone itself: The junction shows a germline mismatch at one end, possibly a read error. This chain connects TRBV5-1 to TRBJ2-2; possible D gene TRBD2, 6 bases. Germline V CDR1 and CDR2: SGHRS, YFSETQ. The CDR3 extends over 17 amino acids. The CDR3 reads CASNVASSSAGTRELFF. The CDR3 DNA is TGCGCCAGCAATGTCGCGTCGTCTAGCGCGGGCACCAGGGAGCTGTTTTTT.

The CDR3 nucleotides are TGTGCCAGCGTCAAGGGACTAGCGGGAAGCAATGAGCAGTTCTTC. It encodes CASVKGLAGSNEQFF. The V gene is TRBV28, the J gene TRBJ2-1; TRBD2 matches 13 bases. The CDR3 is 15 amino acids. Germline CDR1 and CDR2: MDHEN and SYDVKM. J lost 6 bases, V lost 8 bases, and 7 bases had no gene match.

In its sample, this clone was seen once. J is TRBJ2-1 and V is TRBV7-6; 12 positions agree with TRBD2. Germline V gene lookup returns CDR1 SGHVS and CDR2 FNYEAQ. The CDR3 loop spans 16 amino acids. V was clipped by 5 bases and J by 2 bases; unmatched bases: 4. The CDR3: CASSHGTSGPYNEQFF. In DNA, the CDR3 is TGTGCCAGCAGCCACGGGACTAGCGGGCCCTACAATGAGCAGTTCTTC.

V is TRBV5-1 and J is TRBJ2-1; TRBD2 might be the D (5 bases). The CDR3 has 17 amino acids. The germline V gene has CDR1 SGHRS and CDR2 YFSETQ. V was cut by 0 bases and J by 0 bases, with 13 bases left in between. CDR3 bases: TGCGCCAGCAGCTTGGAGGCCTCGGGGAACTCCTACAATGAGCAGTTCTTC. Protein product: CASSLEASGNSYNEQFF.

The chain recombines TRBV5-1 with TRBJ2-7; 7 nucleotides line up with TRBD1. Trimming removed 1 base from V and 1 base from J; junction bases left unmatched: 8. CDR1 and CDR2 (germline): SGHRS, YFSETQ. The CDR3 is 16 residues long. In DNA, the CDR3 is TGCGCCAGCAGCTTGCTCTTAGGGGGCAGTTCCTACGAGCAGTACTTC. Its translation is CASSLLLGGSSYEQYF. The full variable domain, in which reference TRBV5-1 and TRBJ2-7 provide the parts outside the CDR3, is KAGVTQTPRYLIKTRGQQVTLSCSPISGHRSVSWYQQTPGQGLQFLFEYFSETQRNKGNFPGRFSGRQFSNSRSEMNVSTLELGDSALYLCASSLLLGGSSYEQYFGPGTRLTVT.

J is TRBJ2-7 and V is TRBV3-1 (or the pseudogene TRBV3-2); a possible D gene is TRBD2 (5 bases). Trimming took 4 bases from V and 3 from J, leaving 10 bases between them. This CDR3 contains 13 residues. The germline V gene has CDR1 LGHDT and CDR2 YNNKEL (reference sequence). CDR3 in amino acids: CASSPLAGYEQYF. The CDR3 DNA follows: TGTGCCAGCAGCCCCCTAGCCGGCTACGAGCAGTACTTC.

J is TRBJ1-1 and V is TRBV7-9; 8 bases agree with TRBD1. Trimming cost V 0 bases and J 8 bases; bases outside gene matches: 2. This CDR3 contains 13 residues. The germline gives CDR1 SEHNR, CDR2 FQNEAQ (reference sequence). CDR3 in amino acids: CASSLADRAEAFF. The DNA for the CDR3 is TGTGCCAGCAGCTTAGCGGACAGGGCGGAAGCTTTCTTT.

The chain has TRBV5-4 and TRBJ1-2; TRBD1 aligns across 7 bases. The CDR3 sequence is 17 residues long. Trimming at V came to 3 bases and at J to 4 bases, leaving 15 bases not matched to a gene. Germline CDR1 reads SGHNT; CDR2 reads YYREEE (reference sequence). The CDR3 reads CASSSGRKGAGGYGYTF. CDR3 nucleotides: TGTGCCAGCAGCTCGGGACGGAAGGGGGCGGGTGGCTATGGCTACACCTTC.

The rearrangement links TRBV19 to TRBJ1-1; the match to TRBD1 covers 8 bases. The length of the CDR3 is 16 residues. Looked up from germline, CDR1 is LNHDA and CDR2 is SQIVND (reference sequence). Trimming cost V 7 bases and J 7 bases; bases outside gene matches: 17. CDR3 amino acids: CASKGILDRVSNEAFF. The CDR3 nucleotides read TGTGCCAGTAAGGGTATTCTGGACAGGGTATCTAATGAAGCTTTCTTT.

The gene calls are TRBV6-6 and TRBJ1-5, with TRBD1 matching 11 bases. J gave up 6 bases and V 6 bases, and 7 bases lay outside the gene matches. Germline V gene sequence: CDR1 MNHNY, CDR2 SVGAGI (reference sequence). The CDR3 consists of 15 residues. The CDR3, as DNA: TGTGCCAGCAGATCTACCGGGACAGGGGGTCAGCCCCAGCATTTT. It yields the protein CASRSTGTGGQPQHF.

CDR3 in amino acids: CASTQGAGRNEKLFF. The CDR3 DNA follows: TGTGCCAGCACCCAGGGTGCAGGGCGGAATGAAAAACTGTTTTTT. This chain joins TRBV6-5 and TRBJ1-4; TRBD1 is a possible D gene (5 bases). Germline CDR1 reads MNHEY; CDR2 reads SVGAGI. Trimming left V 7 bases short and J 5 bases short, with 17 bases between. The CDR3 runs to 15 residues.

The chain recombines TRBV6-5 with TRBJ1-1; 11 bases line up with TRBD1. CDR3 length: 16 residues. CDR1 and CDR2 from the germline V gene are MNHEY and SVGAGI. V dropped 2 bases and J dropped 5; count of bases not matched to a gene: 7. The CDR3 sequence: CASSYGRDRGGTEAFF. CDR3 sequence (DNA): TGTGCCAGCAGTTACGGGAGGGACAGGGGGGGGACTGAAGCTTTCTTT.

The table lists this clone with a count of one. Other DNA sequences within the sample encode an identical CDR3. This chain uses TRBV12-3 or TRBV12-4 with TRBJ1-2, with unresolved D. Between the trimmed V and J ends, which lost 9 bases and 2 bases, there was a span of 13 bases. CDR3 size: 13 residues. Here the CDR3 reads CASRKTGNYGYTF. The DNA for the CDR3 is TGTGCCAGTAGAAAGACGGGGAACTATGGCTACACCTTC.

The chain uses TRBV5-4 and TRBJ2-7; the D gene is possibly TRBD2 (6 bases). This CDR3 is built from 16 residues. Germline-derived CDR1 and CDR2 are SGHNT and YYREEE (reference sequence). V lost 4 bases and J 0 bases, leaving 17 bases between the germline ends. The CDR3 DNA sequence: TGTGCCAGCAGCCCAGGGCGGGGCGGCCCCTCCTACGAGCAGTACTTC. This sequence encodes CASSPGRGGPSYEQYF.

This chain joins TRBV5-1 and TRBJ2-5; D is ambiguous. This CDR3 contains 12 residues. The germline CDR1 and CDR2 sequences are SGHRS and YFSETQ. V was shortened by 0 bases and J by 2 bases, with 2 bases between the two germline ends. The CDR3 loop is CASSLAQETQYF. The CDR3 DNA sequence: TGCGCCAGCAGCTTGGCACAAGAGACCCAGTACTTC.

The V gene is TRBV7-3, the J gene TRBJ2-1, with 7 bases identical to TRBD1. In germline, CDR1 is SGHTA, CDR2 FQGTGA. The CDR3 has 15 amino acids. Trimming at V came to 2 bases and at J to 3 bases, leaving 4 bases not matched to a gene. The CDR3 sequence is CASSLSGQSYNEQFF. The DNA for the CDR3 is TGTGCCAGCAGCTTATCGGGACAGAGCTACAATGAGCAGTTCTTC.

The CDR3 coding sequence is TGTGCCAGCAGCCTGGGACAGGGCAAAATCTACGAGCAGTACTTC. It codes for CASSLGQGKIYEQYF. The rearrangement uses TRBV9 and TRBJ2-7, with 9 bases matching TRBD1. The germline gives CDR1 SGDLS, CDR2 YYNGEE. J was trimmed by 3 bases and V by 4 bases; bases with no gene match: 8. The CDR3 has 15 residues.

The rearrangement links TRBV27 to TRBJ2-1; 11 bases map to TRBD1. CDR1 and CDR2 from the germline V gene are MNHEY and SMNVEV (reference sequence). This CDR3 has 18 residues. The V gene end was trimmed by 4 bases and the J gene end by 0 bases; junction bases not matched to a gene: 8. The CDR3: CASSSPGTGGSSYNEQFF. CDR3 DNA: TGTGCCAGCAGTTCTCCCGGGACAGGGGGAAGCTCCTACAATGAGCAGTTCTTC.

This chain joins TRBV27 and TRBJ2-1; no clear D gene. Germline V gene lookup returns CDR1 MNHEY and CDR2 SMNVEV (reference sequence). Trimming shortened V by 5 bases and J by 0 bases, and 14 bases separated the two germline ends. The CDR3 totals 16 residues. CDR3 in amino acids: CASSPRGAPSYNEQFF. The CDR3 nucleotides read TGTGCCAGCAGTCCCCGCGGCGCCCCCTCCTACAATGAGCAGTTCTTC.

In DNA form, the CDR3 reads TGTGCCAGCTCACCGGAGACCACCAAGAACACTGAAGCTTTCTTT. The encoded protein is CASSPETTKNTEAFF. The chain recombines TRBV18 with TRBJ1-1; the D is unclear. Germline-derived CDR1 and CDR2 are KGHSH and LQKENI. This CDR3 region has 15 residues. The V gene lost 3 bases and the J gene lost 1 base, with 12 bases spanning the gap.

J is TRBJ2-3 and V is TRBV5-1; 13 bases fit TRBD2. The V gene end was trimmed by 6 bases and the J gene end by 0 bases; junction bases not matched to a gene: 4. Germline V gives CDR1 SGHRS, CDR2 YFSETQ. This CDR3 has 16 residues. Here the CDR3 reads CASKGLAGPSTDTQYF. In nucleotides, the CDR3 is TGCGCCAGCAAGGGACTAGCGGGGCCTAGCACAGATACGCAGTATTTT.

In the case of this clone: The same CDR3 arises from other DNA sequences in this sample as well. This sequence joins TRBV24-1 and TRBJ2-1, with D possibly being TRBD1 (5 bases). Looked up from germline, CDR1 is KGHDR and CDR2 is SFDVKD. V was trimmed by 2 bases and J by 0 bases, leaving 10 bases between them. The length of the CDR3 is 16 residues. This chain's CDR3 is CATSDSTASSYNEQFF. CDR3 in DNA: TGTGCCACCAGTGATTCGACAGCCAGCTCCTACAATGAGCAGTTCTTC.

This clone was picked up a small number of times. This chain links TRBV6-2 or TRBV6-3 with TRBJ1-2, with TRBD1 as a possible D gene (6 bases). Germline V lookup: CDR1 MNHEY, CDR2 SVGEGT. The CDR3 length is 17 residues. V lost 0 bases and J 0 bases, leaving 14 bases between the germline ends. The CDR3 loop reads CASSYSQGTAANYGYTF. Written as DNA, the CDR3 is TGTGCCAGCAGTTACTCGCAGGGGACGGCTGCTAACTATGGCTACACCTTC.

The chain is built from TRBV5-8 and TRBJ1-6, with 8 positions matching TRBD1. The CDR3 runs to 15 residues. V was clipped by 5 bases and J by 6 bases; unmatched bases: 7. In germline, CDR1 is SGHTS, CDR2 YDEGEE. The CDR3, as DNA: TGTGCCAGCAGTTTGAGGACAGGGACTAATTCACCCCTCCACTTT. Protein: CASSLRTGTNSPLHF.

The CDR3 loop is CASSLGDRVGEKLFF. The DNA of the CDR3 is TGCGCCAGCAGCTTGGGGGACAGGGTAGGAGAAAAACTGTTTTTT. V gene TRBV5-1 combines with J gene TRBJ1-4; TRBD1 aligns across 9 bases. The V and J ends lost 0 bases and 8 bases, in that order; junction bases with no gene match: 5. Per germline, CDR1 SGHRS and CDR2 YFSETQ. This CDR3 is built from 15 residues.

The chain employs TRBV12-3 or TRBV12-4 and TRBJ2-5, with a weak D call TRBD1 (6 bases). The ends were cut back, 3 bases at V and 4 bases at J, with 9 bases in the middle. This CDR3 is built from 13 residues. CDR3 nucleotide sequence: TGTGCCAGCAGTTTTGAGGGGGTAGAGACCCAGTACTTC. It codes for CASSFEGVETQYF.

The chain joins TRBV5-5 to TRBJ1-2; D call uncertain. The germline gives CDR1 SGHKS, CDR2 YYEKEE (reference sequence). Trimming stripped 5 bases from V and 2 bases from J, with 13 bases between. The CDR3 runs to 14 residues. CDR3: CASRWEGPNYGYTF. CDR3 nucleotide sequence: TGTGCCAGCAGATGGGAGGGCCCAAACTATGGCTACACCTTC.

The gene calls are TRBV28 and TRBJ2-7; maybe TRBD2 (6 bases). CDR3 length equals 14 residues. Trimming removed 5 bases from V and 0 bases from J, with 11 bases in between. CDR1 is MDHEN and CDR2 is SYDVKM in the germline V gene. CDR3 region: CASSPPGVSYEQYF. The CDR3 DNA is TGTGCCAGCAGTCCCCCGGGGGTCTCCTACGAGCAGTACTTC.